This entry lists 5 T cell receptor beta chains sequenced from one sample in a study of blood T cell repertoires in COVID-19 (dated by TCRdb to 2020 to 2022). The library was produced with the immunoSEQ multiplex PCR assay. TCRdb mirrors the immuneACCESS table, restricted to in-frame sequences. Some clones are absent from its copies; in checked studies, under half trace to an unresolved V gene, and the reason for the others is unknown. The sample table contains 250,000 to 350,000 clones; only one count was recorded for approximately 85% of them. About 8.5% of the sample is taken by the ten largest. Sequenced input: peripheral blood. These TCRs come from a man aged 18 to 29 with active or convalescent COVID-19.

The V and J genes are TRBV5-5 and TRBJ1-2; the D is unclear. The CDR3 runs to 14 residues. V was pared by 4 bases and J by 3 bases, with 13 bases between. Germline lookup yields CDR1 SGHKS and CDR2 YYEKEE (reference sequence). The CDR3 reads CASSVVRSHYGYTF. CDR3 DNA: TGTGCCAGCAGCGTTGTAAGGAGTCACTATGGCTACACCTTC. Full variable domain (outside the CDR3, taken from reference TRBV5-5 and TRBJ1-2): DAGVTQSPTHLIKTRGQQVTLRCSPISGHKSVSWYQQVLGQGPQFIFQYYEKEERGRGNFPDRFSARQFPNYSSELNVNALLLGDSALYLCASSVVRSHYGYTFGSGTRLTVV.

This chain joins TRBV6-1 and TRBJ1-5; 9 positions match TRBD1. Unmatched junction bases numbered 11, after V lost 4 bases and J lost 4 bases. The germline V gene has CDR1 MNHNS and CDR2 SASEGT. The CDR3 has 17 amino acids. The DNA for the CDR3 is TGTGCCAGCAGTGGACGGACAGGGGTATTAAGGAATCAGCCCCAGCATTTT. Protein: CASSGRTGVLRNQPQHF.

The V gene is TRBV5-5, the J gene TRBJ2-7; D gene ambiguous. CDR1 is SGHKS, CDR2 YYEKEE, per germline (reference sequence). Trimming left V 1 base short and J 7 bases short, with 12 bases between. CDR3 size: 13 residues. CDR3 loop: CASSLWASTEQYF. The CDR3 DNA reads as TGTGCCAGCAGCTTGTGGGCCTCTACGGAGCAGTACTTC.

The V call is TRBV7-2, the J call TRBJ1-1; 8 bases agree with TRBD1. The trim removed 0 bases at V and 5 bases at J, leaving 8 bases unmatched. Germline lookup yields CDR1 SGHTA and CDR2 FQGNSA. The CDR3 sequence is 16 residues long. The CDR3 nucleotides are TGTGCCAGCAGCTTAGCATGGCAGGGGGCAGAGACTGAAGCTTTCTTT. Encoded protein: CASSLAWQGAETEAFF.

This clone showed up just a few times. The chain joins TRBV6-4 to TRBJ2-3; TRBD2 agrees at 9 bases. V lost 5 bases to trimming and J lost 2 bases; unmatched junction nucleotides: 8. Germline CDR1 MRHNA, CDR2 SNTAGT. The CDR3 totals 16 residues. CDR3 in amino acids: CASSSLAGDTTDTQYF. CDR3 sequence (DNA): TGTGCCAGCAGTTCCTTAGCGGGGGATACCACAGATACGCAGTATTTT.